The sequence of this T cell receptor beta chain was determined in a study of Graves' ophthalmopathy and Graves' hyperthyroidism. This CDR3 has 11 residues. V lost 8 bases and J lost 15, with 16 bases in between. Germline V gene lookup returns CDR1 SGHDN and CDR2 FVKESK. Note on this clonotype: Its antigen remains unidentified.

Findings and limits, study-wide: Both an approximately 71% sensitivity and an approximately 79% specificity characterized the model's predictions of ophthalmopathy progression. Blood contained most expanded thyroid clonotypes exceeding 0.001 frequency.

Ophthalmopathy donors showed moderate-to-severe activity, CAS ≥3, NOSPECS ≥4 and a duration under 3 months. PBMCs came from roughly 10 ml of fresh peripheral blood. RNA transcripts were the source from which TCR beta CDR3 regions were amplified. In the first round, RT-PCR was carried out with HTBI primers, and a multiplex PCR formed the second round. TCRdb re-derived calls from the multiplex PCR reads in MiXCR, one entry per CDR3 protein. The sample shows hundreds of thousands of distinct CDR3 sequences, about 22% of them seen only once. This sequence joins TRBV14 and TRBJ2-2, with D perhaps being TRBD1 or TRBD2 (5 bases each). Sequenced input: peripheral blood. This TCR came from a woman between 45 and 65 years old with Graves' ophthalmopathy. The DNA for the CDR3 is TGTGCCAGCTCACTCTTGGGACGTATGTTTTTT. Amino acids: CASSLLGRMFF.